This entry lists 24 T cell receptor beta chains sequenced from one sample in a study of blood T cells in healthy people across ages. Combining a sample-barcoded 5' primer with a J-beta primer mix, a second PCR ran for roughly 7 to 11 cycles. Via MiXCR, TCRdb re-called the 5' RACE reads, giving one row per CDR3 protein. The sample records roughly 930,000 distinct CDR3 sequences, roughly 43% being singletons. What was sequenced was blood. The receptors were sampled from a man under 40 in good health.

This chain uses TRBV9 with TRBJ1-5; 7 bases are a match to TRBD1. The ends lost 3 bases at V and 6 bases at J; junction bases unmatched: 6. The CDR3 has 14 residues. Germline V gene lookup returns CDR1 SGDLS and CDR2 YYNGEE. The CDR3 sequence: CASSATGVAQPQHF. The DNA for the CDR3 is TGTGCCAGCAGCGCAACAGGGGTTGCTCAGCCCCAGCATTTT.

The chain couples TRBV18 to TRBJ1-1, with unresolved D. Germline CDR1 reads KGHSH; CDR2 reads LQKENI. The CDR3 runs 15 residues. V lost 0 bases and J 1 base, leaving 9 bases between the germline ends. Here the CDR3 DNA reads TGTGCCAGCTCACCACCAAGTGTGGCGAACACTGAAGCTTTCTTT. The encoded protein is CASSPPSVANTEAFF. The entire variable domain, with the rest obtained from reference TRBV18 and TRBJ1-1, is as follows: NAGVMQNPRHLVRRRGQEARLRCSPMKGHSHVYWYRQLPEEGLKFMVYLQKENIIDESGMPKERFSAEFPKEGPSILRIQQVVRGDSAAYFCASSPPSVANTEAFFGQGTRLTVV.

This clonotype was seen once. The chain carries TRBV29-1 and TRBJ1-1; no reliable D call. The CDR3 is 13 residues long. Trimming removed 2 bases from V and 0 bases from J, with 7 bases in between. The germline V gene has CDR1 SQVTM and CDR2 ANQGSEA. The CDR3 DNA follows: TGCAGCGTTGAACCGGATATGAACACTGAAGCTTTCTTT. It codes for CSVEPDMNTEAFF.

A few counts support this clonotype. The rearrangement joins TRBV12-3 or TRBV12-4 to TRBJ2-7; the D gene could be TRBD1 or TRBD2 (7 bases each). Trimming took off 2 bases at V and 2 bases at J, with 13 bases between the two ends. The CDR3 is 15 residues long. The CDR3 spells CASSLMGGGTYEQYF. The CDR3 nucleotides are TGTGCCAGCAGTTTAATGGGAGGGGGCACCTACGAGCAGTACTTC.

This clonotype appeared a few times. An end of the junction does not agree with germline; a read error may underlie this. The chain uses TRBV6-5 and TRBJ1-2, with D uncertain. The germline V gene encodes CDR1 MNHEY and CDR2 SVGAGI. The CDR3 loop spans 14 amino acids. CDR3 nucleotide sequence: TGTGCCAGCAGTGACTCAGAGGAACTCTATGGCTACACCTTC. It yields the protein CASSDSEELYGYTF.

The genes are TRBV21-1 and TRBJ2-4; the listed D gene, TRBD1, was not tested against the DNA. TRBV21-1 counts as a pseudogene. The CDR3 covers 13 residues. CDR3 sequence: CASSKTRGQGQYF. The DNA for the CDR3 is TGTGCCAGCAGCAAAACTCGGGGACAGGGTCAGTACTTC.

This clonotype has only a few counts. The germline gene is not matched at one end of the junction; a read error may be the cause. V is TRBV6-2 or TRBV6-3 and J is TRBJ2-1, with D perhaps given as TRBD1 or TRBD2 (5 bases each). The CDR3 totals 15 residues. Germline CDR1 is MNHEY and CDR2 is SVGEGT. Here the CDR3 reads CAGSRGTEGLNEQFF. The CDR3 DNA reads TGTGCCGGCAGCCGTGGGACCGAGGGTCTCAATGAGCAGTTCTTC.

In this sample, this clonotype turned up a few times. This chain links TRBV13 with TRBJ1-5; D is ambiguous. The length of the CDR3 is 15 residues. V was trimmed by 0 bases and J by 2 bases, leaving 8 bases between them. From germline, CDR1 is PRHDT and CDR2 FYEKMQ (reference sequence). CDR3 sequence (DNA): TGTGCCAGCAGCTTAGGGACGGTGGGCAATCAGCCCCAGCATTTT. Translation: CASSLGTVGNQPQHF.

The chain joins TRBV7-2 to TRBJ2-2, with 7 bases fitting TRBD2. This CDR3 has 17 residues. J lost 6 bases, V lost 0 bases, and 10 bases had no gene match. CDR1 and CDR2 (germline): SGHTA, FQGNSA. CDR3 nucleotides: TGTGCCAGCAGCTTAGCAAGGAGACTAGCAACCCCCGGGGAGCTGTTTTTT. This translates into CASSLARRLATPGELFF.

V gene TRBV4-1 combines with J gene TRBJ2-1; D perhaps matches TRBD2 (6 bases). V was cut by 5 bases and J by 4 bases, with 18 bases left in between. This CDR3 is built from 16 residues. Germline assignment: CDR1 MGHRA and CDR2 YSYEKL. CDR3 sequence: CASSLHREPPYNEQFF. Here the CDR3 DNA reads TGCGCCAGCAGCTTACACCGGGAGCCACCGTACAATGAGCAGTTCTTC.

There are a few counts of this clonotype. A much more abundant neighbour one base away suggests this may be a read error. The rearrangement uses TRBV7-8 and TRBJ1-2; the D gene is possibly TRBD1 (5 bases). The CDR3 length is 14 residues. The V gene's germline CDR1 is SGHVS and CDR2 FQNEAQ. V dropped 5 bases and J dropped 7 bases, with 17 bases sitting between them. The CDR3 nucleotides read TGTGCCAGCAGCGTAAGGGCGACTGGGGGTGGCTACACCTTC. Residues: CASSVRATGGGYTF.

This rearrangement joins TRBV20-1 to TRBJ2-7, with D uncertain. This CDR3 comprises 13 residues. The germline V and J ends were trimmed by 2 bases and 5 bases, with 13 bases remaining between them. The germline V gene has CDR1 DFQATT and CDR2 SNEGSKA (reference sequence). CDR3 in DNA: TGCAGTGCTAGAAGGTCTTCCTGGGACGAGCAGTACTTC. Its protein product is CSARRSSWDEQYF.

In the case of this clonotype: Being one base from a much bigger clone, this may be a read error. The gene calls are TRBV12-3 or TRBV12-4 and TRBJ1-1; a possible D gene is TRBD1 (5 bases). Trimming cost V 1 base and J 10 bases, with 7 bases left between them. The CDR3 has 11 amino acids. The CDR3: CASSLDGGAFF. CDR3 sequence (DNA): TGTGCCAGCAGTTTAGACGGGGGAGCTTTCTTT.

There are a few counts of this clonotype. This chain uses TRBV29-1 with TRBJ2-3; TRBD2 is a possible D gene (6 bases). Germline V CDR1 and CDR2: SQVTM, ANQGSEA. V was trimmed by 7 bases and J by 0 bases, leaving 17 bases between them. The CDR3 is 15 amino acids. CDR3 bases: TGCAGCGCACCCAGAACCGGGACTAGCACAGATACGCAGTATTTT. It encodes CSAPRTGTSTDTQYF.

This clonotype has a handful of counts. The gene calls are TRBV14 and TRBJ2-1, with TRBD1 identical over 11 bases. This CDR3 has 15 residues. The V gene's germline CDR1 is SGHDN and CDR2 FVKESK. Trimming at V came to 5 bases and at J to 8 bases, leaving 8 bases not matched to a gene. The CDR3, as DNA: TGTGCCAGCAGCTTCCGGACAGGGGGCTGGGATGAGCAGTTCTTC. Protein product: CASSFRTGGWDEQFF.

In regard to this clonotype: It may be a read error: a sequence one base away is much more abundant. The chain couples TRBV18 to TRBJ2-4; D possibly corresponds to TRBD2 (6 bases). CDR3 length: 14 residues. Germline V gene data show CDR1 as KGHSH and CDR2 as LQKENI. The CDR3 nucleotides are TGTGTCAGCTCACCCTTAGCGTGGGGAGGTGACCAGTACTTC. It is translated as CVSSPLAWGGDQYF.

In its sample, this clonotype was seen a few times. The chain has TRBV7-2 and TRBJ2-1; 9 bases fit TRBD1. The CDR3 length is 16 residues. The germline V gene encodes CDR1 SGHTA and CDR2 FQGNSA. The ends lost 1 base at V and 4 bases at J; junction bases unmatched: 5. The CDR3 spells CASSLGWTGAYNEQFF. The CDR3, as DNA: TGTGCCAGCAGCTTAGGTTGGACAGGGGCATACAATGAGCAGTTCTTC.

The chain links TRBV28 to TRBJ2-5; 9 bases fit TRBD1. The last part of the DNA fits TRBJ2-7 better; the J call may be wrong. CDR1 is MDHEN, CDR2 SYDVKM, per germline. CDR3 length: 15 residues. CDR3 in amino acids: CASSASGTGRSEQYF. As DNA, the CDR3 is TGTGCCAGCAGTGCCTCGGGGACAGGGAGATCCGAGCAGTACTTC.

This chain uses TRBV3-1 with TRBJ1-3; 7 nucleotides match TRBD1. Trimming cost V 8 bases and J 3 bases; bases outside gene matches: 7. Per the germline V gene, CDR1 is LGHDT and CDR2 is YNNKEL (reference sequence). The length of the CDR3 is 14 residues. The CDR3 sequence: CASVAGQNGNTIYF. CDR3 DNA sequence: TGTGCCAGCGTCGCGGGACAGAATGGAAACACCATATATTTT.

The chain couples TRBV6-5 to TRBJ2-7; a weak D match, TRBD1 (6 bases). V dropped 2 bases and J dropped 1 base, with 9 bases sitting between them. This CDR3 is 14 amino acids long. CDR1 MNHEY and CDR2 SVGAGI come from the germline V gene. CDR3 sequence: CASSYRTVSYEQYF. The CDR3 nucleotides are TGTGCCAGCAGTTACCGGACAGTTTCCTACGAGCAGTACTTC.

This clonotype was detected only a few times. This chain connects TRBV13 to TRBJ2-1; no clear D. The CDR3 spans 15 residues. V was shortened by 2 bases and J by 2 bases, with 10 bases between the two germline ends. Germline CDR1 PRHDT, CDR2 FYEKMQ (reference sequence). CDR3 region: CASSLLDRTYNEQFF. The CDR3 nucleotides are TGTGCCAGCAGCTTACTAGACCGAACCTACAATGAGCAGTTCTTC.

This clonotype was counted between two and nine times. The rearrangement links TRBV18 to TRBJ1-1, with TRBD1 matching over 11 bases. Germline trimming cut 1 base from V and 5 bases from J; bases unmatched to any gene: 3. The V gene's germline CDR1 is KGHSH and CDR2 LQKENI. The CDR3 is made up of 15 amino acids. In DNA, the CDR3 is TGTGCCAGCTCACCACTTGGGACAGGGGGTACTGAAGCTTTCTTT. The encoded protein is CASSPLGTGGTEAFF.

The gene calls are TRBV4-3 and TRBJ1-5; D perhaps matches TRBD1 (6 bases). This CDR3 region has 15 residues. Germline loops: CDR1 LGHNA, CDR2 YSLEER. V lost 3 bases and J 1 base, leaving 10 bases between the germline ends. DNA of the CDR3: TGCGCCAGCAGCCATGAAACAGGGAGCAATCAGCCCCAGCATTTT. Translation gives CASSHETGSNQPQHF.

The genes are TRBV14 and TRBJ2-1; possibly TRBD1 for D (5 bases). Germline CDR1 is SGHDN and CDR2 is FVKESK. Trimming took 1 base from V and 7 from J, leaving 8 bases between them. The CDR3 contains 13 residues. The CDR3 nucleotides read TGTGCCAGCAGCCAAGTTGGGGCTAATGAGCAGTTCTTC. Its translation: CASSQVGANEQFF.